Reported below is one T cell receptor (beta chain). Its antigen is unidentified. The PCR ran on 60 Vbeta and 13 Jbeta primers. This table comes from immunoSEQ multiplex PCR, and its TCRdb copy is limited to in-frame clones, with some not included. The sample consists of about 130,000 clones, roughly 80% of them appearing once. The record originates from a study of cytomegalovirus exposure and HLA in healthy donors. Study details: A data release that came early held roughly 80 million unique TCRs from HLA-typed donors.

Study results and caveats: Most TCRs appeared rarely, but some public TCRs recurred in many donors. Clonal expansion was found to be greater in HLA-associated TCR beta chains than in equally common others in a later analysis. One variant, a missense change in DCLRE1C, was linked in a later analysis to TCR beta V- and J-gene trimming.

The CDR3 is 14 amino acids. Trimming cost V 1 base and J 8 bases; bases outside gene matches: 4. Germline values: CDR1 SGHRS, CDR2 YFSETQ. Sequences were obtained from PBMCs. This clonotype originated in a woman in her fifties or sixties in good health and CMV-seronegative. V usage is TRBV5-1 and J usage is TRBJ1-1; 11 bases agree with TRBD1. The CDR3 region has the DNA TGCGCCAGCAGCTTGACCCGGGACAGGGGGGAAGCTTTCTTT. Amino acids: CASSLTRDRGEAFF.